Following are 5 T cell receptor beta chains from one sample sequenced in a study of a mutant IDH1 vaccine in newly diagnosed glioma. Sample time point: week 11, during vaccination. What each vaccine dose contained was 300 ug of mutant IDH1 20-mer peptide, accompanied by topical imiquimod. Their cognate antigens are unknown. Here immunoSEQ multiplex PCR was the method, and the copy in TCRdb shows in-frame clones only, minus some. This repertoire shows fewer than 75,000 clones, around 84% found once; its top ten account for more than 7.5%. The material was PBMCs, obtained from a glioma patient whose treatment included an IDH1 peptide vaccine. All receptors derive from a woman aged 45-65 years with glioma.

The chain is built from TRBV2 and TRBJ1-1; D might be TRBD1 (5 bases). V lost 4 bases, J lost 0 bases, and 9 bases lay in between. CDR3 length: 14 residues. The germline V gene encodes CDR1 SNHLY and CDR2 FYNNEI. CDR3 amino acids: CASSGWGLNTEAFF. The CDR3 region has the DNA TGTGCCAGCAGTGGTTGGGGCCTGAACACTGAAGCTTTCTTT.

This chain connects TRBV21-1 to TRBJ1-1. TRBV21-1 has pseudogene status. The CDR3 is 13 residues long. The CDR3 spells CASTPRLNTEAFF. CDR3 DNA: TGTGCCAGCACCCCAAGGTTGAACACTGAAGCTTTCTTT.

The chain has TRBV6-6 and TRBJ2-2, with 8 bases that match TRBD2. From germline, CDR1 is MNHNY and CDR2 SVGAGI (reference sequence). The ends lost 7 bases at V and 3 bases at J; junction bases unmatched: 7. The CDR3 covers 15 residues. Written as DNA, the CDR3 is TGTGCCAGCACCTTTAGCGGGGATGACACCGGGGAGCTGTTTTTT. As protein: CASTFSGDDTGELFF.

The chain joins TRBV6-5 to TRBJ2-4, with TRBD2 identical over 7 bases. V was clipped by 11 bases and J by 9 bases; unmatched bases: 19. Germline V gene sequence: CDR1 MNHEY, CDR2 SVGAGI. This CDR3 comprises 15 residues. The DNA for the CDR3 is TGTGCCGGCATCAGACGCTGGGGGGGTCAAGGCATTCAGTACTTC. Amino acid sequence: CAGIRRWGGQGIQYF.

V and J are TRBV7-9 and TRBJ1-5; D call uncertain. The V end was cut by 3 bases, the J end by 6 bases, with 15 bases between. CDR1 is SEHNR and CDR2 is FQNEAQ in the germline V gene (reference sequence). The CDR3 covers 15 residues. The CDR3 coding sequence is TGTGCCAGCAGCTTTAGCGAGCCGGGTAGTCAGCCCCAGCATTTT. Translating gives CASSFSEPGSQPQHF.